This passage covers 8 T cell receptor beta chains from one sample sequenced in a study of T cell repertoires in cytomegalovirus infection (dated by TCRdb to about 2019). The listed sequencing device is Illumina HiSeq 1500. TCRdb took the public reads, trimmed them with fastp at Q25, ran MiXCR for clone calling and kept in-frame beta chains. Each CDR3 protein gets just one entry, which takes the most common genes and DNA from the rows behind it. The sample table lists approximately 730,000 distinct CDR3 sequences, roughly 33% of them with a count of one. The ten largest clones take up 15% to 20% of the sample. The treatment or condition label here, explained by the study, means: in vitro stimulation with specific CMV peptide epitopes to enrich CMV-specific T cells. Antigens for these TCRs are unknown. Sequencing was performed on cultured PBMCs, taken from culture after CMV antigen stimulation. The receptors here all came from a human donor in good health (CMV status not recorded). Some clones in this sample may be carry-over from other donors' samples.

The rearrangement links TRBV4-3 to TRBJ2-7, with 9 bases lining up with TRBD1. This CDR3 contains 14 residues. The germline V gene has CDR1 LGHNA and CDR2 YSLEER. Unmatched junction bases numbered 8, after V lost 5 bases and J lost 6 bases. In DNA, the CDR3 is TGCGCCAGCAGCGCCGGGACAGGGCATCGCGAGCAGTACTTC. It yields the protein CASSAGTGHREQYF.

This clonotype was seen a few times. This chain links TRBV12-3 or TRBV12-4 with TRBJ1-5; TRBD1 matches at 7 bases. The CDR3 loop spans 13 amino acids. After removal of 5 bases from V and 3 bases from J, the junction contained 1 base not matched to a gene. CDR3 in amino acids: CASSGQDNQPQHF. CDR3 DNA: TGTGCCAGCAGTGGACAGGACAATCAGCCCCAGCATTTT.

This CDR3 is CATSFELAFTYEQYF. CDR3 nucleotide sequence: TGTGCCACGAGTTTTGAACTAGCGTTCACCTACGAGCAGTACTTC. This chain connects TRBV19 to TRBJ2-7, with 7 bases matching TRBD2. Per germline, CDR1 LNHDA and CDR2 SQIVND (reference sequence). The CDR3 runs to 15 residues. With V trimmed by 10 bases and J by 2 bases, 14 bases remained unmatched.

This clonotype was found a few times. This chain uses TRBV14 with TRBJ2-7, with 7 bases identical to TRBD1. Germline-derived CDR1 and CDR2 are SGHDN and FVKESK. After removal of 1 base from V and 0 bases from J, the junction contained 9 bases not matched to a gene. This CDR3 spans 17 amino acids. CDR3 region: CASSQAVGTVSSYEQYF. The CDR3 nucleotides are TGTGCCAGCAGCCAAGCGGTCGGGACAGTGAGCTCCTACGAGCAGTACTTC. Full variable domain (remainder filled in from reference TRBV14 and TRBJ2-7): EAGVTQFPSHSVIEKGQTVTLRCDPISGHDNLYWYRRVMGKEIKFLLHFVKESKQDESGMPNNRFLAERTGGTYSTLKVQPAELEDSGVYFCASSQAVGTVSSYEQYFGPGTRLTVT.

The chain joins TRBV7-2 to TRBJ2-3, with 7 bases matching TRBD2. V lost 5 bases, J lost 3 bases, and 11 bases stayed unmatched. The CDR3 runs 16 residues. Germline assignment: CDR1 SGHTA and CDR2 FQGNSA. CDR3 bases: TGTGCCAGCAGCCCCTATGTGGGAGGGCCGACAGATACGCAGTATTTT. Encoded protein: CASSPYVGGPTDTQYF.

The CDR3 sequence: CASSVQGASEKLFF. The CDR3 region has the DNA TGTGCCAGCAGTGTACAGGGGGCAAGTGAAAAACTGTTTTTT. V is TRBV12-3 or TRBV12-4 and J is TRBJ1-4; 9 bases agree with TRBD1. V lost 5 bases, J lost 7 bases, and 5 bases stayed unmatched. CDR3 length: 14 amino acids.

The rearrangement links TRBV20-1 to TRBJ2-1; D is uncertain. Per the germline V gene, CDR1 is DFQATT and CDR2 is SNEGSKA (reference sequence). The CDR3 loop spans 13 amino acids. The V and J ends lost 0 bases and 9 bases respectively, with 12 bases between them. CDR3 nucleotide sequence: TGCAGTGCTAGAGATCCCGTACGTCTTGAGCAGTTCTTC. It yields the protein CSARDPVRLEQFF.

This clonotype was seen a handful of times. The CDR3 DNA is TGTGCCAGCAGCTCCTCCAAGGGCAGGAATTACAATGAGCAGTTCTTC. The encoded protein is CASSSSKGRNYNEQFF. The genes are TRBV7-2 and TRBJ2-1; D is undetermined. The CDR3 runs 16 residues. Trimming pared 4 bases from V and 4 bases from J, leaving 17 bases between. Germline V lookup: CDR1 SGHTA, CDR2 FQGNSA.